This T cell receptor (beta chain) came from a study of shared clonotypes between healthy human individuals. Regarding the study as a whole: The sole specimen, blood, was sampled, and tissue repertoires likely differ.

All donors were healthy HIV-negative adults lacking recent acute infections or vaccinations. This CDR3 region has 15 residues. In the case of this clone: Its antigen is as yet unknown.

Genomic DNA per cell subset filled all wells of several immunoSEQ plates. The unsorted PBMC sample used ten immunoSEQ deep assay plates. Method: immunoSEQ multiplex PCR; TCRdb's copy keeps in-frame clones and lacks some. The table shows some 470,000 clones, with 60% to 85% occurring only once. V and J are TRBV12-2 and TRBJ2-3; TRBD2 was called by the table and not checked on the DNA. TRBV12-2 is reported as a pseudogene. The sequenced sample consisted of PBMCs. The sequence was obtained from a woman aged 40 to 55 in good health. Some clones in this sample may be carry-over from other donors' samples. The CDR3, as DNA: TGTGCAAGTCGCCAAAAGCGGCCCCGCACAGATACGCAGTATTTT. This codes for CASRQKRPRTDTQYF.